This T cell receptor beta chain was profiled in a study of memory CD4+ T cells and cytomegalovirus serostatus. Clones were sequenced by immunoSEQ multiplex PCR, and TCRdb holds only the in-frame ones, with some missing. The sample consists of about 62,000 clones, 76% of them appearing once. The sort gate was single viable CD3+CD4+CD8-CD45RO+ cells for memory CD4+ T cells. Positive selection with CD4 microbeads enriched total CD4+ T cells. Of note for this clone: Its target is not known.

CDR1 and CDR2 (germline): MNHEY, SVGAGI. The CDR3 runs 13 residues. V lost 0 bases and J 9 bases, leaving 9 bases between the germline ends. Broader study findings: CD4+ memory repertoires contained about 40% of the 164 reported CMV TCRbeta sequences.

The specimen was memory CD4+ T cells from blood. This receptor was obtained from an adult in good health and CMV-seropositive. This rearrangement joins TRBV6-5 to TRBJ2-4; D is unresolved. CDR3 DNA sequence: TGTGCCAGCAGTTACTCCGTTCGCGGCATTCAGTACTTC. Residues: CASSYSVRGIQYF.